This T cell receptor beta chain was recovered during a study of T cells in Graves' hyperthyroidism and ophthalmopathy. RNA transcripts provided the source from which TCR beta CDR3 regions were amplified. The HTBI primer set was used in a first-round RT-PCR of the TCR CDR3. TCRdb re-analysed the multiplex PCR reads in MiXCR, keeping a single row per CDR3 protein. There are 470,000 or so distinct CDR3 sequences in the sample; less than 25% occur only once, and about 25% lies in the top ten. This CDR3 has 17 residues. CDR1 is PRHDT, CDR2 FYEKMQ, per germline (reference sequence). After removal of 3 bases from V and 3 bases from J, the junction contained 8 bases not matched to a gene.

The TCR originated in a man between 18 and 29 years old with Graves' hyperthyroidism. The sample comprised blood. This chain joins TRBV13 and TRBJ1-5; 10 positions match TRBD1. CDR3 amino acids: CASSFSRDRGPNQPQHF. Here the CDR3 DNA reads TGTGCCAGCAGCTTCAGTCGGGACAGGGGCCCCAATCAGCCCCAGCATTTT.